This T cell receptor beta chain was captured in a study of OX40 agonist ivuxolimab in advanced cancers. Study-wide results and caveats: The antigens recognized by the expanded peripheral T cells, that is their antigen specificity, were not determined.

Trimming pared 0 bases from V and 6 bases from J, leaving 6 bases between. This CDR3 is 13 amino acids long. Germline lookup yields CDR1 SGHAT and CDR2 FQNNGV. As concerns this clone: Its antigen is not identified.

Sequencing used immunoSEQ multiplex PCR; TCRdb keeps in-frame clones, though not all of them. The data show about 25,000 clones, around 73% seen once. The V and J genes are TRBV11-2 and TRBJ2-4, with D unclear. The sequences come from CD4+ or CD8+ T cells sorted from blood, collected in a trial of the OX40 agonist ivuxolimab. The source of this sequence is an adult with an advanced solid tumor such as melanoma, head and neck, liver or kidney cancer. The CDR3 DNA follows: TGTGCCAGCAGCTTAGAGGTTAGAAACATTCAGTACTTC. The encoded protein is CASSLEVRNIQYF.